What follows describes a single T cell receptor beta chain. V was clipped by 3 bases and J by 5 bases, with 13 bases between them. Germline V gene sequence: CDR1 LNHNV, CDR2 YYDKDF (reference sequence). The CDR3 is 14 residues long. The entry originates in a study of technical replicates of blood from a few donors. Here immunoSEQ multiplex PCR was the method, and the copy in TCRdb shows in-frame clones only, minus some. The sample holds roughly 100,000 clones, roughly 96% seen once. Sequenced material: T cells isolated from PBMCs. This receptor was taken from a human donor in good health. The rearrangement joins TRBV15 to TRBJ1-2; no clear D gene. The CDR3 DNA reads TGTGCCACCAGCAGTGCACGGGGTGGTTATGGCTACACCTTC. Protein product: CATSSARGGYGYTF.